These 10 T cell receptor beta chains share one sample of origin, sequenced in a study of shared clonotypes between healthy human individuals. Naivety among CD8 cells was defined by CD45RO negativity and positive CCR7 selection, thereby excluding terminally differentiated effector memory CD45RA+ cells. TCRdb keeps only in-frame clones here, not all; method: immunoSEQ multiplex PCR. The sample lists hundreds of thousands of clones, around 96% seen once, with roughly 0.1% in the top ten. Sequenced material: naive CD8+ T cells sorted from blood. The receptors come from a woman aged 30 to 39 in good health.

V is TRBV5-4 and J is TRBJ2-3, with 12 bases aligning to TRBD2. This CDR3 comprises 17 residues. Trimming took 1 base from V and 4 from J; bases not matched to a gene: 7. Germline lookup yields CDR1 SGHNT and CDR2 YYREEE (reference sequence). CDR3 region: CASSLLGLAGLADTQYF. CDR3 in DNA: TGTGCCAGCAGCTTGTTAGGACTAGCGGGATTGGCAGATACGCAGTATTTT.

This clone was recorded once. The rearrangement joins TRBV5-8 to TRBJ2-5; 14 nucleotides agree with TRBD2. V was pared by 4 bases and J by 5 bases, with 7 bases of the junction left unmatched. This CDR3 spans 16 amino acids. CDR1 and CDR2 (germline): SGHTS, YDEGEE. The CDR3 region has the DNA TGTGCCAGCAGCATAGGGACTAGCGGGAGTGAGGAGACCCAGTACTTC. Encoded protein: CASSIGTSGSEETQYF.

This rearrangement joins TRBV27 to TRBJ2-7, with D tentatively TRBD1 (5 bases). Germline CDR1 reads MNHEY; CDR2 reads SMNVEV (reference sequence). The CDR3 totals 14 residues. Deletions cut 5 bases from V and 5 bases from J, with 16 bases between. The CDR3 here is CASSRISTGHEQYF. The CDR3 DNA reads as TGTGCCAGCAGTCGAATTAGTACAGGCCACGAGCAGTACTTC.

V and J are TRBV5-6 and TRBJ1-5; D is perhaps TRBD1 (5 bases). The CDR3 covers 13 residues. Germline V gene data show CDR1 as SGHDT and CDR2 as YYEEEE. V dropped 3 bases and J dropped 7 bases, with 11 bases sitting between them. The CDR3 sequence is CASSSGDSQPQHF. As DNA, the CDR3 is TGTGCCAGCAGCTCTGGAGACAGCCAGCCCCAGCATTTT.

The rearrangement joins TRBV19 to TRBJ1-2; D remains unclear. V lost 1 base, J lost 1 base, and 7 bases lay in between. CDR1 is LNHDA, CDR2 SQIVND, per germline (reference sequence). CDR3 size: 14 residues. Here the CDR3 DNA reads TGTGCCAGTAGTATAGGTGGAGGTAACTATGGCTACACCTTC. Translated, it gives CASSIGGGNYGYTF.

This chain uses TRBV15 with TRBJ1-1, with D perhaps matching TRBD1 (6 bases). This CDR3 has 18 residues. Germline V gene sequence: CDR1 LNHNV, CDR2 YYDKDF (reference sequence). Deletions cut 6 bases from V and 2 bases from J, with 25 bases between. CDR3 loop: CATREGVGRGPFNTEAFF. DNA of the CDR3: TGTGCCACCAGAGAGGGGGTGGGCAGGGGACCGTTTAACACTGAAGCTTTCTTT.

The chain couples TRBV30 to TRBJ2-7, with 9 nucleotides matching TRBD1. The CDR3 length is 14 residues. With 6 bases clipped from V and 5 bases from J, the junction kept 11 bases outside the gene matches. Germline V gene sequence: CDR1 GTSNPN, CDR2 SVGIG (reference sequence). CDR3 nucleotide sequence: TGTGCCTGTGGGACCCGGGACAGGGTAAACGAGCAGTACTTC. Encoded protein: CACGTRDRVNEQYF.

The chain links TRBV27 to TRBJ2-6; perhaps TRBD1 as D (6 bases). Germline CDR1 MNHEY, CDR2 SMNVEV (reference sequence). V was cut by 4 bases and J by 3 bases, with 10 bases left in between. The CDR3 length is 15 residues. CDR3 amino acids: CASSSTGFGANVLTF. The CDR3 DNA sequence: TGTGCCAGCAGTTCTACAGGGTTTGGGGCCAACGTCCTGACTTTC.

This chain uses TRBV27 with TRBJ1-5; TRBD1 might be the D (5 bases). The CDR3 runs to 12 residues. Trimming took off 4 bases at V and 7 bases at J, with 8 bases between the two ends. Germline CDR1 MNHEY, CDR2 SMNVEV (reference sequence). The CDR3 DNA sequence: TGTGCCAGCAGTTCAGGGTTGCAGCCCCAGCATTTT. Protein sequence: CASSSGLQPQHF.

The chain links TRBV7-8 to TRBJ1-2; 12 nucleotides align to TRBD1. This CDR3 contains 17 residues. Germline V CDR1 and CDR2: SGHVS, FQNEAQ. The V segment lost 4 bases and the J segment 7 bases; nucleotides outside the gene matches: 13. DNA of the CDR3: TGTGCCAGCAGCTCGTCCCGGGACAGGGGGCTGGGGGTTGGCTACACCTTC. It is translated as CASSSSRDRGLGVGYTF.